The clone carrying this T cell receptor (beta chain) came up a few times. Germline V gene data show CDR1 as MNHEY and CDR2 as SVGEGT. The CDR3 has 12 residues. V lost 3 bases, J lost 7 bases, and 9 bases lay in between. A single record per CDR3 protein comes from TCRdb applying MiXCR to the RT-PCR reads. The data hold about 700,000 distinct CDR3 sequences, with around 14% observed a single time. The V and J genes are TRBV6-2 or TRBV6-3 and TRBJ1-1, with D possibly TRBD1 on 6 matching bases. This clonotype was sampled from a female donor in good health, serving as a healthy control. The sample comprised memory CD4+ T cells from blood. The CDR3, as DNA: TGTGCCAGCAGTTATCCAGGGGTTGAAGCTTTCTTT. Its protein is CASSYPGVEAFF.